The present T cell receptor beta chain was sequenced within a study of control samples from healthy donors and cancer patients. Libraries were prepared by immunoSEQ multiplex PCR; TCRdb keeps only in-frame clonotypes and omits some of them. The table has approximately 70,000 clones, about 83% seen once; the top ten hold approximately 15%. The V gene's germline CDR1 is SQVTM and CDR2 ANQGSEA. CDR3 length: 13 residues. V trimming: 7 bases; J trimming: 2 bases; junction bases outside the gene matches: 5. The chain recombines TRBV29-1 with TRBJ2-1, with 7 positions matching TRBD1. The sequenced sample consisted of blood. The sequence came from a man in his 60s in good health. The chain's CDR3 is CSGRQGTYNEQFF. CDR3 nucleotides: TGCAGCGGGCGACAGGGAACCTACAATGAGCAGTTCTTC.